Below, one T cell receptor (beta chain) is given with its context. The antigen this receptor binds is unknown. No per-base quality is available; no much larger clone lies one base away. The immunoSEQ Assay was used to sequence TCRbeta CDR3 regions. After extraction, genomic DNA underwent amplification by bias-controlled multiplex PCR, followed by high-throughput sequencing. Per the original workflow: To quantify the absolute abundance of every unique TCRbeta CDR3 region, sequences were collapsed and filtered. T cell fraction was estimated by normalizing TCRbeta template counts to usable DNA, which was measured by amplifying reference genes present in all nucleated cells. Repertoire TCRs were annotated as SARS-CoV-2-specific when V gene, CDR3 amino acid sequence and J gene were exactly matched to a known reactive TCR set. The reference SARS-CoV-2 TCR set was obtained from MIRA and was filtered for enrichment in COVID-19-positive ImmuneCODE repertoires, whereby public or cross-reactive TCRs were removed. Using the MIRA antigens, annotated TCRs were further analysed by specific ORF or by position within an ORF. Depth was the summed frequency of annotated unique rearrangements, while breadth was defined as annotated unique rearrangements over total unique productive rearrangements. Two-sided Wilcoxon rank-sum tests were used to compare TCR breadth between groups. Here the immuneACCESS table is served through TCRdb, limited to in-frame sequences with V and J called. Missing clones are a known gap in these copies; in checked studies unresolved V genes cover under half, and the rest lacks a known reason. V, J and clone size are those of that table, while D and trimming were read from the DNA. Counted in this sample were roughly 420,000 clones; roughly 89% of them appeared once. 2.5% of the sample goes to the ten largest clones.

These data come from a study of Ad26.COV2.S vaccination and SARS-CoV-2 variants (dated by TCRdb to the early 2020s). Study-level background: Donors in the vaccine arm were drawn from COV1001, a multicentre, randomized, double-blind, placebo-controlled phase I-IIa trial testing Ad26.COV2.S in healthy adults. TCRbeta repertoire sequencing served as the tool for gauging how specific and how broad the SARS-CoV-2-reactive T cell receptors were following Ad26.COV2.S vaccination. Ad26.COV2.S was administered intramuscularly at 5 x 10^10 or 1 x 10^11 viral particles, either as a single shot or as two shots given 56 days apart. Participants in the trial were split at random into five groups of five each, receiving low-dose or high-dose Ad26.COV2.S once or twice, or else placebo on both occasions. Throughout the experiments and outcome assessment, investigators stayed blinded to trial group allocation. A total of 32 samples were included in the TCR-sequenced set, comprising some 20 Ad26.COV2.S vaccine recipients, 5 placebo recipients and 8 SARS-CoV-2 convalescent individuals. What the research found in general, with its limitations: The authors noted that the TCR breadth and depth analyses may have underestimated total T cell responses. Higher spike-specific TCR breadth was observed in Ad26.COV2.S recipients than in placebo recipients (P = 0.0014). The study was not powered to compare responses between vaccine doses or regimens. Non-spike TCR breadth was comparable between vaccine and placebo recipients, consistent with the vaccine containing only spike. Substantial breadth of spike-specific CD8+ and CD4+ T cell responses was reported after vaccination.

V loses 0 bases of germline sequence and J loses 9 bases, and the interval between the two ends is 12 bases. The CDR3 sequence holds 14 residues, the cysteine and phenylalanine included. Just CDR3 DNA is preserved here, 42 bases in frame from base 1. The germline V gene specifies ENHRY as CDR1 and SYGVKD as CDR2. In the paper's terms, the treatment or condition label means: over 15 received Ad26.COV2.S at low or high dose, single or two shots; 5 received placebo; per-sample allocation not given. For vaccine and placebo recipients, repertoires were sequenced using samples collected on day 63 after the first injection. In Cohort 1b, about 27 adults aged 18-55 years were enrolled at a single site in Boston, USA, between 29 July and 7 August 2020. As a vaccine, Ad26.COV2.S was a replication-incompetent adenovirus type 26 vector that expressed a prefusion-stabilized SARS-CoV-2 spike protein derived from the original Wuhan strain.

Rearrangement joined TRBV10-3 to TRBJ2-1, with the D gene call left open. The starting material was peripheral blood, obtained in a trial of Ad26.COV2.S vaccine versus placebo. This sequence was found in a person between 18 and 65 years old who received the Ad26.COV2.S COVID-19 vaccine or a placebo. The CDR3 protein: CAISESSRDGEQFF. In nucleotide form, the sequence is TGTGCCATCAGTGAGTCGTCCCGCGACGGTGAGCAGTTCTTC.